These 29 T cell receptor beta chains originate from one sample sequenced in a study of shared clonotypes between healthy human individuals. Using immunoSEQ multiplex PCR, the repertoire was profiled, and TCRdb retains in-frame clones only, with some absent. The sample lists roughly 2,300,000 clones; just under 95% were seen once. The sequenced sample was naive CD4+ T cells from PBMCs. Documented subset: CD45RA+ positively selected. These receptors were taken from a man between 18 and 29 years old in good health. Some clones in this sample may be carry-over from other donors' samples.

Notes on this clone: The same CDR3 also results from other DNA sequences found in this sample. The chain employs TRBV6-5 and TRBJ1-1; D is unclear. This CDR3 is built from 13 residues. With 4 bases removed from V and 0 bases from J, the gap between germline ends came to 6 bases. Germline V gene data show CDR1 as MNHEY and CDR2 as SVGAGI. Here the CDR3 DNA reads TGTGCCAGCAGTTTTGCTATGAACACTGAAGCTTTCTTT. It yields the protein CASSFAMNTEAFF.

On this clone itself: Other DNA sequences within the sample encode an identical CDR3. The CDR3 DNA reads TGCAGCGTAGGGGGGGAGACCCAGTACTTC. Protein sequence: CSVGGETQYF. The chain joins TRBV29-1 to TRBJ2-5, with D perhaps matching TRBD1 or TRBD2 (6 bases each). The germline gives CDR1 SQVTM, CDR2 ANQGSEA. The V end lost 6 bases, the J end lost 5 bases, and 7 bases lay between the germline ends. CDR3 length: 10 residues.

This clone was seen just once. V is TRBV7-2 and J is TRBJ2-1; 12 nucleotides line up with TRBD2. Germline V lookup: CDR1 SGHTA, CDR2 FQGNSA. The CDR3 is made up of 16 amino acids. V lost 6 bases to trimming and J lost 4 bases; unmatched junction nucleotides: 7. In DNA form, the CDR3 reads TGTGCCAGCAGGCTAGCGGGAGGGCCCCAGTACAATGAGCAGTTCTTC. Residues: CASRLAGGPQYNEQFF.

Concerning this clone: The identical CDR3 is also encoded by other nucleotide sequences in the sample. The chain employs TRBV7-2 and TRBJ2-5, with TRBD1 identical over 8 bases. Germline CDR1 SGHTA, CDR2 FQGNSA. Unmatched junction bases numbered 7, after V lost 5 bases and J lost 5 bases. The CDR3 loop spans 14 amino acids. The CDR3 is CASSPRTGLETQYF. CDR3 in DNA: TGTGCCAGCAGCCCACGGACAGGGTTGGAGACCCAGTACTTC.

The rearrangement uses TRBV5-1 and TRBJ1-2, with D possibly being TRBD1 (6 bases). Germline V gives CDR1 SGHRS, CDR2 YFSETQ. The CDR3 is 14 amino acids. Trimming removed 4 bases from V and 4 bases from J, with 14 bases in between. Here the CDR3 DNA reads TGCGCCAGCAGCGGCCCGGGGGCGGGCTATGGCTACACCTTC. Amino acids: CASSGPGAGYGYTF.

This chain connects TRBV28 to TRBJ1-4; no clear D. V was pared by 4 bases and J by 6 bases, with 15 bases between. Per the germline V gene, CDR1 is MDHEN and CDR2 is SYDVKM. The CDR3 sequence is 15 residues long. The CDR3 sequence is CASSSPGGSYEKLFF. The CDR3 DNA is TGTGCCAGCAGTTCCCCAGGTGGCAGCTATGAAAAACTGTTTTTT. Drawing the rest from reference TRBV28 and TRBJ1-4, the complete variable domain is DVKVTQSSRYLVKRTGEKVFLECVQDMDHENMFWYRQDPGLGLRLIYFSYDVKMKEKGDIPEGYSVSREKKERFSLILESASTNQTSMYLCASSSPGGSYEKLFFGSGTQLSVL.

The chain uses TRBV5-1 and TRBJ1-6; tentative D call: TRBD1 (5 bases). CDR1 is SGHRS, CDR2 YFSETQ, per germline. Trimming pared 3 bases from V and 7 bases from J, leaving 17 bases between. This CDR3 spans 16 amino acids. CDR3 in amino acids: CASSWGTAELNSPLHF. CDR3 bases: TGCGCCAGCAGCTGGGGGACCGCGGAATTAAATTCACCCCTCCACTTT.

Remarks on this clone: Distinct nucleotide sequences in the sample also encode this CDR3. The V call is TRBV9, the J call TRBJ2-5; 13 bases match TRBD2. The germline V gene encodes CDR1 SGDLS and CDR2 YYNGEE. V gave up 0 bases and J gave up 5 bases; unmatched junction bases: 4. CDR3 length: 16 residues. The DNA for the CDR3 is TGTGCCAGCAGCGTAGCAGGACTAGCGGGAGTCGAGACCCAGTACTTC. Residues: CASSVAGLAGVETQYF.

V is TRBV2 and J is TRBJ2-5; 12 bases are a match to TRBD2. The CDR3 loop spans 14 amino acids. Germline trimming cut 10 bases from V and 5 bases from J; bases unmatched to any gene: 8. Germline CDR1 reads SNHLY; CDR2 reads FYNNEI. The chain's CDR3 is CANSLAGGFETQYF. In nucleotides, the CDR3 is TGTGCCAATTCACTAGCGGGAGGTTTCGAGACCCAGTACTTC.

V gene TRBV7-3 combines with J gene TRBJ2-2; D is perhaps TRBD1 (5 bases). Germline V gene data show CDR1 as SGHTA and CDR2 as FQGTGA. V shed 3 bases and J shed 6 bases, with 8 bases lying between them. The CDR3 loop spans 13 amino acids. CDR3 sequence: CASSFSGSGELFF. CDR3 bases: TGTGCCAGCAGCTTTTCAGGGTCCGGGGAGCTGTTTTTT.

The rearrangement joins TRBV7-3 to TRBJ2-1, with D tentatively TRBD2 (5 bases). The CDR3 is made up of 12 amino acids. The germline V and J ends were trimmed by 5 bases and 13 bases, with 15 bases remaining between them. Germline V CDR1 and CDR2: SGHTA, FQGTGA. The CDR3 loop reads CASSPSPGKQFF. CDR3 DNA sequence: TGTGCCAGCAGCCCCTCCCCGGGGAAACAGTTCTTC.

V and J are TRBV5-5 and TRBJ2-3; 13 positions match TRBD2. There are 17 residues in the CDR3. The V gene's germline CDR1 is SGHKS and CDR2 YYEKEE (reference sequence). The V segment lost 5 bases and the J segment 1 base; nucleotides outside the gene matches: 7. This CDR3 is CASSRLAGGGGTDTQYF. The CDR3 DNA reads TGTGCCAGCAGTCGACTAGCGGGAGGAGGAGGCACAGATACGCAGTATTTT.

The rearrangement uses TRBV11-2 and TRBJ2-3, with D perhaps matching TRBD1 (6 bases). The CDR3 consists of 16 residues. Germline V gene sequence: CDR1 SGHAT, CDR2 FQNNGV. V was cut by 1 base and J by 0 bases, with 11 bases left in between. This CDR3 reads CASSLGAGESTDTQYF. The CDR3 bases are TGTGCCAGCAGCTTAGGGGCAGGGGAAAGCACAGATACGCAGTATTTT.

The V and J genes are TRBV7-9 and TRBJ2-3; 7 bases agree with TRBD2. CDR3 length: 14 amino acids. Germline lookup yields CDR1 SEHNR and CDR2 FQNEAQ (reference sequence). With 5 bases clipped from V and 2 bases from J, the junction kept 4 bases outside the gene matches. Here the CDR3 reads CASSPSGITDTQYF. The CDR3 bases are TGTGCCAGCAGCCCAAGCGGGATCACAGATACGCAGTATTTT. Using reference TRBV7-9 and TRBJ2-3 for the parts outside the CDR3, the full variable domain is DTGVSQNPRHKITKRGQNVTFRCDPISEHNRLYWYRQTLGQGPEFLTYFQNEAQLEKSRLLSDRFSAERPKGSFSTLEIQRTEQGDSAMYLCASSPSGITDTQYFGPGTRLTVL.

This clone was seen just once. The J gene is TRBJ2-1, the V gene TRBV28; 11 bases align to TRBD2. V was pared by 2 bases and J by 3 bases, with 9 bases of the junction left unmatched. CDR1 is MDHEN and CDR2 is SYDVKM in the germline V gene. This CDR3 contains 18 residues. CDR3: CASSLGLAGGGLYNEQFF. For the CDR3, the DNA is TGTGCCAGCAGTTTAGGGCTAGCGGGAGGAGGCCTCTACAATGAGCAGTTCTTC. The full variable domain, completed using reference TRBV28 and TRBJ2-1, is DVKVTQSSRYLVKRTGEKVFLECVQDMDHENMFWYRQDPGLGLRLIYFSYDVKMKEKGDIPEGYSVSREKKERFSLILESASTNQTSMYLCASSLGLAGGGLYNEQFFGPGTRLTVL.

CDR3 nucleotide sequence: TGTGCCAGCAGCGTAGGTGGCCTAGCGGGAGTTGGGGCGAATACGCAGTATTTT. It specifies CASSVGGLAGVGANTQYF. The V and J genes are TRBV9 and TRBJ2-3, with 10 bases that match TRBD2. Trimming cost V 0 bases and J 7 bases; bases outside gene matches: 14. The CDR3 consists of 18 residues. Germline V lookup: CDR1 SGDLS, CDR2 YYNGEE.

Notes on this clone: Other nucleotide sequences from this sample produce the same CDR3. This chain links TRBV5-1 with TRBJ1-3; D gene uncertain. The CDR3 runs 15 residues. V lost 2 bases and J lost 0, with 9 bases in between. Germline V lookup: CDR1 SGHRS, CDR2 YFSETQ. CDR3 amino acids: CASSLEPFSGNTIYF. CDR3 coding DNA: TGCGCCAGCAGCTTAGAGCCATTCTCTGGAAACACCATATATTTT.

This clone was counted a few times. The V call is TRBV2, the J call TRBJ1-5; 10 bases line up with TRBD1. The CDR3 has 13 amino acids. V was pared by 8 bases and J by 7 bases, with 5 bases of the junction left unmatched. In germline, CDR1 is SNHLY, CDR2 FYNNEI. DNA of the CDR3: TGTGCCAGCGGCAGACAGGGGGCACAGCCCCAGCATTTT. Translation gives CASGRQGAQPQHF. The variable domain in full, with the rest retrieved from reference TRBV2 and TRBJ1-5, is EPEVTQTPSHQVTQMGQEVILRCVPISNHLYFYWYRQILGQKVEFLVSFYNNEISEKSEIFDDQFSVERPDGSNFTLKIRSTKLEDSAMYFCASGRQGAQPQHFGDGTRLSIL.

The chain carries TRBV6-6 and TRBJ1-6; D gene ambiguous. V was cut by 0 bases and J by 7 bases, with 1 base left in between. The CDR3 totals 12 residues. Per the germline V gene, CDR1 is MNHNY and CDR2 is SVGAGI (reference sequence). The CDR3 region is CASSYSNSPLHF. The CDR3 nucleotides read TGTGCCAGCAGTTACTCGAATTCACCCCTCCACTTT.

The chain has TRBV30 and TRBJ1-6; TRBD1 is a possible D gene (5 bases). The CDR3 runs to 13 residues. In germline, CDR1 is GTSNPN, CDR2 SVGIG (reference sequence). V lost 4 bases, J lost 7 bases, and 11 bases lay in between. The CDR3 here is CAWMRGWNSPLHF. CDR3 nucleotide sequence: TGTGCCTGGATGAGGGGATGGAATTCACCCCTCCACTTT.

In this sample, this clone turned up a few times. The CDR3 sequence: CASSLWDGDYSNQPQHF. Here the CDR3 DNA reads TGTGCCAGCAGCTTATGGGATGGGGATTATAGCAATCAGCCCCAGCATTTT. V and J are TRBV7-9 and TRBJ1-5; D gene ambiguous. CDR3 length equals 17 residues. Trimming took 2 bases from V and 0 from J, leaving 14 bases between them. The germline CDR1 and CDR2 sequences are SEHNR and FQNEAQ (reference sequence).

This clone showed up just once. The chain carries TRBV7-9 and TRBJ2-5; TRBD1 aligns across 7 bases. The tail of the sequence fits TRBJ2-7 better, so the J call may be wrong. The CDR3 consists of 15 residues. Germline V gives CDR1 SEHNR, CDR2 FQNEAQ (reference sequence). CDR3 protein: CASSPAQGEVGEQYF. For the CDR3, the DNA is TGTGCCAGCAGCCCCGCGCAGGGGGAAGTAGGCGAGCAGTACTTC.

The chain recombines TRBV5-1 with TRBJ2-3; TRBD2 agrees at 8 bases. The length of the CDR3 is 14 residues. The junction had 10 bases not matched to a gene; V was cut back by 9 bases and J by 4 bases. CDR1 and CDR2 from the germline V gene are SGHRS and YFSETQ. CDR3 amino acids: CATTSGSVADTQYF. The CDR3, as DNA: TGCGCCACCACAAGCGGGAGTGTGGCAGATACGCAGTATTTT.

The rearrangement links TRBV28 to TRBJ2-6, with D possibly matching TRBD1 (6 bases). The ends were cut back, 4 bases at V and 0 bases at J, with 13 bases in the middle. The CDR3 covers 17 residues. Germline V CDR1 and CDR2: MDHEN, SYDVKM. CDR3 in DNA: TGTGCCAGCAGTTCAGTGACAGGCGGCTCTGGGGCCAACGTCCTGACTTTC. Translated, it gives CASSSVTGGSGANVLTF.

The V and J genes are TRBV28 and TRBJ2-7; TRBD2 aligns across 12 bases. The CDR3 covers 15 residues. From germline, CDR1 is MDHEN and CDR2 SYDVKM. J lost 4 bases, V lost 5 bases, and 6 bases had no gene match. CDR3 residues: CASSPTSGSRYEQYF. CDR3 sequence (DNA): TGTGCCAGCAGTCCGACTAGCGGGAGTAGGTACGAGCAGTACTTC.

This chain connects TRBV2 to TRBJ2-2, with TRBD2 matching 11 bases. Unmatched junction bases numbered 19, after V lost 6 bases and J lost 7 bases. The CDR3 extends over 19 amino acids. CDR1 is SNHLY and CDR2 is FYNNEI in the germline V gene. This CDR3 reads CASSLFGGSGRAGSGELFF. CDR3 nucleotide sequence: TGTGCCAGCAGCCTCTTTGGGGGTAGCGGGAGGGCCGGTAGCGGGGAGCTGTTTTTT.

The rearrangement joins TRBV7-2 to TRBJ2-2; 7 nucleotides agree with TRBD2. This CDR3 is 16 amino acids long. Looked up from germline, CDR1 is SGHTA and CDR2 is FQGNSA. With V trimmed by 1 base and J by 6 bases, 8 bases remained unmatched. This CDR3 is CASSLVGGSLPGELFF. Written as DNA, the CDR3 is TGTGCCAGCAGCTTAGTTGGCGGGAGTTTACCCGGGGAGCTGTTTTTT.

CDR3 DNA: TGTGCCAGCAGCTCCGGACTAGCGGAAGGGGGAGAGACCCAGTACTTC. This sequence encodes CASSSGLAEGGETQYF. The chain is built from TRBV7-6 and TRBJ2-5; 10 bases line up with TRBD2. The CDR3 runs 16 residues. Germline loops: CDR1 SGHVS, CDR2 FNYEAQ. Unmatched junction bases numbered 9, after V lost 4 bases and J lost 4 bases. The complete variable domain, with remaining parts taken from reference TRBV7-6 and TRBJ2-5, reads GAGVSQSPRYKVTKRGQDVALRCDPISGHVSLYWYRQALGQGPEFLTYFNYEAQQDKSGLPNDRFSAERPEGSISTLTIQRTEQRDSAMYRCASSSGLAEGGETQYFGPGTRLLVL.

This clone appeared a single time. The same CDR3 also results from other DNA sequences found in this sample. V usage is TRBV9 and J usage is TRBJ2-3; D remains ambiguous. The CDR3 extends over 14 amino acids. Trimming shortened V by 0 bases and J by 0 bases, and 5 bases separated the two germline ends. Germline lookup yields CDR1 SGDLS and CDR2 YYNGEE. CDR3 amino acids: CASSVDPSTDTQYF. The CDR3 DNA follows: TGTGCCAGCAGCGTAGACCCTAGCACAGATACGCAGTATTTT. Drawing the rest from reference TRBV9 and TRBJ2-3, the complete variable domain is DSGVTQTPKHLITATGQRVTLRCSPRSGDLSVYWYQQSLDQGLQFLIQYYNGEERAKGNILERFSAQQFPDLHSELNLSSLELGDSALYFCASSVDPSTDTQYFGPGTRLTVL.